One sample yielded the 11 T cell receptor beta chains listed below, sequenced in a study of T cells in tuberculosis. Data came from immunoSEQ multiplex PCR; TCRdb stores just in-frame clones and leaves some out. The sample carries 44,000 or so clones, nearly 95% recorded once. The sequenced sample consisted of PBMCs. The receptors come from a donor between 10 and 29 years old with latent tuberculosis or without tuberculosis infection.

The V and J genes are TRBV19 and TRBJ1-5; no clear D gene. Germline V lookup: CDR1 LNHDA, CDR2 SQIVND (reference sequence). The CDR3 contains 15 residues. The germline V and J ends were trimmed by 5 bases and 3 bases, with 14 bases remaining between them. The DNA of the CDR3 is TGTGCCAGTAGTTGGGGTCGGGAGAACAATCAGCCCCAGCATTTT. This translates into CASSWGRENNQPQHF.

The genes are TRBV2 and TRBJ1-3, with D possibly TRBD1 on 5 matching bases. Trimming shortened V by 6 bases and J by 1 base, and 22 bases separated the two germline ends. From germline, CDR1 is SNHLY and CDR2 FYNNEI. The CDR3 contains 18 residues. DNA of the CDR3: TGTGCCAGCAGCCCGCCATTATTAATAGGGGTATCTGGAAACACCATATATTTT. This translates into CASSPPLLIGVSGNTIYF. The full variable domain, rest sourced from reference TRBV2 and TRBJ1-3, is EPEVTQTPSHQVTQMGQEVILRCVPISNHLYFYWYRQILGQKVEFLVSFYNNEISEKSEIFDDQFSVERPDGSNFTLKIRSTKLEDSAMYFCASSPPLLIGVSGNTIYFGEGSWLTVV.

V is TRBV7-9 and J is TRBJ2-7; D is perhaps TRBD1 (5 bases). V was pared by 6 bases and J by 3 bases, with 21 bases between. The germline CDR1 and CDR2 sequences are SEHNR and FQNEAQ (reference sequence). The CDR3 runs 16 residues. Here the CDR3 DNA reads TGTGCCAGCAGTCGTAATACAGGCGCTGGGGACTACGAGCAGTACTTC. Its protein product is CASSRNTGAGDYEQYF.

The chain links TRBV29-1 to TRBJ2-3, with 10 bases matching TRBD2. CDR3 size: 15 residues. V dropped 3 bases and J dropped 2; count of bases not matched to a gene: 5. Germline-derived CDR1 and CDR2 are SQVTM and ANQGSEA. The CDR3 DNA sequence: TGCAGCGTTGATCCTAGCGGGGGATTCACAGATACGCAGTATTTT. Its protein product is CSVDPSGGFTDTQYF.

V and J are TRBV19 and TRBJ1-4, with 10 bases fitting TRBD1. The CDR3 is 14 residues long. Trimming removed 3 bases from V and 7 bases from J; junction bases left unmatched: 2. CDR1 and CDR2 from the germline V gene are LNHDA and SQIVND (reference sequence). CDR3 protein: CASSMTGGSEKLFF. The CDR3 region has the DNA TGTGCCAGTAGTATGACAGGGGGCAGTGAAAAACTGTTTTTT.

The sample holds one count of this clone. V usage is TRBV7-8 and J usage is TRBJ1-1, with D possibly matching TRBD1 (5 bases). The ends were cut back, 3 bases at V and 6 bases at J, with 14 bases in the middle. Germline V gene lookup returns CDR1 SGHVS and CDR2 FQNEAQ. This CDR3 spans 14 amino acids. CDR3 protein: CASSLSLSGAEAFF. The CDR3 bases are TGTGCCAGCAGCTTGTCTTTATCGGGGGCTGAAGCTTTCTTT.

The chain is built from TRBV28 and TRBJ2-1, with D perhaps matching TRBD2 (5 bases). The ends were cut back, 3 bases at V and 3 bases at J, with 6 bases in the middle. This CDR3 has 13 residues. From germline, CDR1 is MDHEN and CDR2 SYDVKM. CDR3 sequence reads: CASSFRGYNEQFF. Here the CDR3 DNA reads TGTGCCAGCAGTTTTCGGGGCTACAATGAGCAGTTCTTC.

The chain is built from TRBV10-2 and TRBJ1-3; D remains ambiguous. The V end lost 0 bases, the J end lost 0 bases, and 9 bases lay between the germline ends. Germline V CDR1 and CDR2: WSHSY, SAAADI. This CDR3 contains 16 residues. The CDR3 loop is CASSESVGDSGNTIYF. The CDR3 DNA follows: TGCGCCAGCAGTGAGTCGGTCGGGGACTCTGGAAACACCATATATTTT.

The chain links TRBV6-5 to TRBJ2-3, with 10 bases matching TRBD2. This CDR3 region has 16 residues. Germline assignment: CDR1 MNHEY and CDR2 SVGAGI. V lost 4 bases to trimming and J lost 2 bases; unmatched junction nucleotides: 6. The CDR3 sequence: CASSSIAGGSTDTQYF. CDR3 nucleotide sequence: TGTGCCAGCAGTTCCATAGCGGGAGGCTCCACAGATACGCAGTATTTT.

This chain joins TRBV30 and TRBJ1-2; tentatively, D is TRBD1 (6 bases). This CDR3 spans 14 amino acids. Looked up from germline, CDR1 is GTSNPN and CDR2 is SVGIG (reference sequence). The ends were cut back, 1 base at V and 2 bases at J, with 11 bases in the middle. Here the CDR3 DNA reads TGTGCCTGGAGTGGTCTGGGACACAACTATGGCTACACCTTC. This sequence encodes CAWSGLGHNYGYTF.

This clone occurred a few times. This rearrangement joins TRBV5-4 to TRBJ1-6; D unclear. The CDR3 has 12 amino acids. Germline CDR1 SGHNT, CDR2 YYREEE (reference sequence). Trimming took off 0 bases at V and 14 bases at J, with 9 bases between the two ends. CDR3 protein: CASSLAGSALHF. Written as DNA, the CDR3 is TGTGCCAGCAGCTTGGCCGGGTCAGCCCTCCACTTT. Full variable domain (remainder filled in from reference TRBV5-4 and TRBJ1-6): ETGVTQSPTHLIKTRGQQVTLRCSSQSGHNTVSWYQQALGQGPQFIFQYYREEENGRGNFPPRFSGLQFPNYSSELNVNALELDDSALYLCASSLAGSALHFGNGTRLTVT.